This T cell receptor (beta chain) emerged from a study of cytomegalovirus exposure and HLA in healthy donors. Study conclusions and caveats: Among TCR beta chains, those listed as cytomegalovirus-associated numbered 164. Both high specificity and high sensitivity reportedly marked the classifier's diagnosis of cytomegalovirus status.

Repertoires were generated with immunoSEQ multiplex PCR, while TCRdb's copy carries only in-frame clones and drops some. The sample yields over 200,000 clones, about 86% seen once. Worth noting for this clone: What it recognizes is unknown.

The clonotype originates from a woman under 30 in good health and CMV-seronegative. The sequencing input was PBMCs.

DNA for the CDR3: TGTGCCAGCAGTCAGAACAGGGGGCAGGGAGATACGCAGTATTTT. Protein product: CASSQNRGQGDTQYF. This chain connects TRBV6-1 to TRBJ2-3; 9 nucleotides agree with TRBD1. V shed 5 bases and J 5 bases; nucleotides not matched to a gene: 8. Germline V gene lookup returns CDR1 MNHNS and CDR2 SASEGT. The CDR3 extends over 15 amino acids.